The present entry profiles one T cell receptor (beta chain) with its context. The antigen remains unidentified. This sample is drawn from a study of T-cell reconstitution after alpha-beta-depleted transplantation in children. Trimming removed 4 bases from V and 3 bases from J, with 14 bases in between. Germline CDR1 reads SGHRS; CDR2 reads YFSETQ. The CDR3 is made up of 14 amino acids. The study's findings and limits: There were reportedly several hundred expanded graft clones from which alpha-beta T cells came about two months after transplant. Some patients' high day-60 TCRbeta diversity was traced to surviving recipient T cells and thymic progenitors.

For TCRbeta, the library was prepared with unique molecular identifiers. In TCRdb, the PCR reads were re-called with MiXCR into one record per CDR3 protein. The sample has 300,000 to 350,000 distinct CDR3 sequences; around 25% are singletons. This sequence joins TRBV5-1 and TRBJ2-7; tentatively, D is TRBD2 (6 bases). The TCR sequence derives from a male patient aged 10 to 17 who had a stem cell transplant for acute lymphoblastic leukemia, so the T cells may come from the graft donor. Here the sequenced sample was PBMCs, mostly from graft donor cells, taken 180 days after TCRalphabeta/CD19-depleted stem cell transplant. CDR3 amino acids: CASSAGLTSYEQYF. CDR3 bases: TGCGCCAGCAGCGCGGGACTGACTAGCTACGAGCAGTACTTC.